Below, 32 T cell receptor beta chains from the same sample are listed, as sequenced in a study of T-cell reconstitution after alpha-beta-depleted transplantation in children. Library preparation (for TCRbeta) was performed with unique molecular identifiers. TCRdb used MiXCR to reprocess the PCR reads, holding one entry per CDR3 protein. Among about 200,000 distinct CDR3 sequences listed, roughly 6.3% were seen once. The sample was PBMCs, taken before TCRalphabeta/CD19-depleted stem cell transplant. The source of these receptors is a girl under three years old with combined immunodeficiency, due to receive a stem cell transplant.

This rearrangement joins TRBV20-1 to TRBJ2-7, with a tentative D call TRBD1 (6 bases). This CDR3 spans 16 amino acids. From germline, CDR1 is DFQATT and CDR2 SNEGSKA (reference sequence). V lost 0 bases and J 5 bases, leaving 20 bases between the germline ends. DNA of the CDR3: TGCAGTGCTAGAGAGGGGTACAGGGAAAGTACAGACGAGCAGTACTTC. Translated: CSAREGYRESTDEQYF.

This clonotype was counted only a few times. The CDR3 loop is CASSSPIEQFF. CDR3 in DNA: TGTGCCAGCAGCTCCCCCATTGAGCAGTTCTTC. The chain couples TRBV7-6 to TRBJ2-1; D is unresolved. Germline assignment: CDR1 SGHVS and CDR2 FNYEAQ. The CDR3 loop spans 11 amino acids. Between the trimmed V and J ends, which lost 4 bases and 9 bases, there was a span of 7 bases.

This clonotype occurred many times. The chain combines TRBV6-6 with TRBJ2-7; D perhaps matches TRBD2 (5 bases). The CDR3 is made up of 12 amino acids. Germline V gene data show CDR1 as MNHNY and CDR2 as SVGAGI (reference sequence). Trimming stripped 6 bases from V and 4 bases from J, with 10 bases between. CDR3 DNA: TGTGCCAGCAGCCCCGGGGAGTACGAGCAGTACTTC. Translating gives CASSPGEYEQYF.

This clonotype was recorded many times. The chain joins TRBV15 to TRBJ2-7; maybe TRBD2 (5 bases). Germline V gene lookup returns CDR1 LNHNV and CDR2 YYDKDF (reference sequence). The CDR3 is 12 residues long. With 8 bases removed from V and 7 bases from J, the gap between germline ends came to 15 bases. The CDR3 is CATSTCRGEQYF. The CDR3, as DNA: TGTGCCACCTCCACGTGCCGGGGAGAGCAGTACTTC.

This clonotype was counted ten times or more. The chain carries TRBV23-1 and TRBJ1-4; 9 bases fit TRBD1. TRBV23-1 belongs to the ORF category, with a function that is uncertain. The CDR3 length is 13 residues. Trimming took 4 bases from V and 7 from J; bases not matched to a gene: 1. CDR3 amino acids: CASSRQGGEKLFF. In DNA, the CDR3 is TGCGCCAGCAGTCGACAGGGGGGTGAAAAACTGTTTTTT.

This clonotype was seen ten or more times. The rearrangement joins TRBV28 to TRBJ2-1; D uncertain. CDR1 and CDR2 (germline): MDHEN, SYDVKM. The CDR3 runs 14 residues. Between the trimmed V and J ends, which lost 7 bases and 6 bases, there was a span of 16 bases. The CDR3 loop reads CASIRWGRRNEQFF. The DNA of the CDR3 is TGTGCCAGCATCAGGTGGGGTAGACGCAATGAGCAGTTCTTC.

This clonotype was seen many times. The chain couples TRBV7-8 to TRBJ1-1; D unclear. This CDR3 has 13 amino acids. V shed 7 bases and J shed 0 bases, with 9 bases lying between them. Germline CDR1 is SGHVS and CDR2 is FQNEAQ. Written as DNA, the CDR3 is TGTGCCAGCACCGTTGGGTTGAACACTGAAGCTTTCTTT. Translating gives CASTVGLNTEAFF.

At least ten counts were recorded for this clonotype. This chain uses TRBV29-1 with TRBJ2-1; D is unclear. CDR3 length: 12 residues. Deletions cut 5 bases from V and 9 bases from J, with 14 bases between. The V gene's germline CDR1 is SQVTM and CDR2 ANQGSEA. CDR3 loop: CSVRQAMLEQFF. In nucleotides, the CDR3 is TGCAGCGTTAGGCAGGCAATGCTTGAGCAGTTCTTC.

This clonotype was observed at least ten times. V and J are TRBV4-1 and TRBJ2-1, with TRBD2 matching 9 bases. CDR1 is MGHRA, CDR2 YSYEKL, per germline. The CDR3 loop spans 16 amino acids. V shed 1 base, J shed 5 bases, and the junction held 6 bases outside the gene matches. CDR3 sequence: CASSQVAGEENNEQFF. The CDR3 DNA follows: TGCGCCAGCAGCCAAGTAGCGGGAGAAGAGAACAATGAGCAGTTCTTC.

In its sample, this clonotype was seen many times. The chain has TRBV12-3 or TRBV12-4 and TRBJ2-7; D is uncertain. Trimming removed 6 bases at V and 2 bases at J, with 11 bases between. The CDR3 sequence is 13 residues long. CDR3 region: CASRSGFTYEQYF. For the CDR3, the DNA is TGTGCCAGCAGGTCGGGCTTTACCTACGAGCAGTACTTC.

This clonotype was counted many times. The V and J genes are TRBV27 and TRBJ2-1; D is perhaps TRBD2 (5 bases). Between the trimmed V and J ends, which lost 5 bases and 12 bases, there was a span of 17 bases. Germline V gene data show CDR1 as MNHEY and CDR2 as SMNVEV (reference sequence). The CDR3 extends over 13 amino acids. The CDR3 DNA follows: TGTGCCAGCAGTCCTAACCCCTTTCGGGGGCAGTTCTTC. It specifies CASSPNPFRGQFF.

Many counts were recorded for this clonotype. V is TRBV15 and J is TRBJ2-1; D remains ambiguous. The CDR3 contains 15 residues. Trimming left V 5 bases short and J 0 bases short, with 11 bases between. Germline V lookup: CDR1 LNHNV, CDR2 YYDKDF (reference sequence). CDR3: CATSVGASSYNEQFF. The CDR3 DNA follows: TGTGCCACCAGCGTAGGCGCGAGCTCCTACAATGAGCAGTTCTTC.

This clonotype was observed at least ten times. The chain couples TRBV7-8 to TRBJ2-2; 11 bases align to TRBD2. V shed 2 bases, J shed 10 bases, and the junction held 9 bases outside the gene matches. The length of the CDR3 is 16 residues. CDR1 and CDR2 from the germline V gene are SGHVS and FQNEAQ. CDR3: CASSLLAGGPFLELFF. CDR3 bases: TGTGCCAGCAGCTTATTAGCGGGGGGGCCGTTTTTGGAGCTGTTTTTT.

The sample holds many counts of this clonotype. The chain employs TRBV2 and TRBJ2-2; D gene ambiguous. Trimming removed 5 bases at V and 3 bases at J, with 10 bases between. CDR1 is SNHLY and CDR2 is FYNNEI in the germline V gene. CDR3 length: 14 amino acids. The CDR3 protein is CASSFSTYTGELFF. CDR3 in DNA: TGTGCCAGCAGTTTCTCGACGTACACCGGGGAGCTGTTTTTT.

At least ten counts were recorded for this clonotype. This chain links TRBV10-3 with TRBJ2-1; D remains unclear. Trimming cost V 3 bases and J 10 bases, with 16 bases left between them. The CDR3 consists of 14 residues. Looked up from germline, CDR1 is ENHRY and CDR2 is SYGVKD. In DNA, the CDR3 is TGTGCCATCAGTGAATTGTCTGTGATCCACGAGCAGTTCTTC. It yields the protein CAISELSVIHEQFF.

About this clonotype: A read error may be the cause here, since a much bigger clone is one base away. The J gene is TRBJ2-2, the V gene TRBV6-5, with D unclear. Germline values: CDR1 MNHEY, CDR2 SVGAGI. The CDR3 covers 14 residues. CDR3 sequence: CASSSRSNSGELFF. In nucleotides, the CDR3 is TGTGCCAGCAGTTCCAGGTCGAACTCCGGGGAGCTGTTTTTT.

At least ten counts were recorded for this clonotype. The chain combines TRBV5-1 with TRBJ2-3; D uncertain. Germline V gene data show CDR1 as SGHRS and CDR2 as YFSETQ. The V and J ends lost 0 bases and 4 bases respectively, with 21 bases between them. This CDR3 spans 18 amino acids. CDR3 DNA: TGCGCCAGCAGCTTGGGGGCCTTGGGCTCCTCACATCCAGATACGCAGTATTTT. This sequence encodes CASSLGALGSSHPDTQYF.

This clonotype occurred once. A read error may be the cause here, since a much bigger clone is one base away. The chain recombines TRBV12-3 or TRBV12-4 with TRBJ1-1; 8 nucleotides match TRBD1. The CDR3 is 11 residues long. The DNA of the CDR3 is TGTGCCAACTCACAGGGGGTTGAAGCTCTCTTT. Its protein is CANSQGVEALF.

This clonotype appeared a single time. CDR3 sequence (DNA): TGTGCCAGCAGCCAAGATCGCAGGGCTTACGAGCAGTACTTC. Amino acid sequence: CASSQDRRAYEQYF. The chain uses TRBV3-1 and TRBJ2-7, with D possibly being TRBD1 (5 bases). Per germline, CDR1 LGHDT and CDR2 YNNKEL (reference sequence). The CDR3 is 14 amino acids. The V and J ends lost 0 bases and 4 bases respectively, with 10 bases between them.

The sample holds many counts of this clonotype. The rearrangement links TRBV6-2 or TRBV6-3 to TRBJ2-7; D call uncertain. CDR3 length: 11 residues. Trimming left V 6 bases short and J 0 bases short, with 3 bases between. Germline-derived CDR1 and CDR2 are MNHEY and SVGEGT. CDR3 sequence reads: CASSVSYEQYF. CDR3 in DNA: TGTGCCAGCAGCGTCTCCTACGAGCAGTACTTC.

This clonotype was observed at least ten times. The chain has TRBV6-1 and TRBJ2-2; 7 positions agree with TRBD1. The CDR3 is 14 amino acids. The ends lost 6 bases at V and 4 bases at J; junction bases unmatched: 5. The germline CDR1 and CDR2 sequences are MNHNS and SASEGT. DNA for the CDR3: TGTGCCAGCAGCGACAGGGTGGTCACCGGGGAGCTGTTTTTT. Translation: CASSDRVVTGELFF.

Ten or more counts support this clonotype. V usage is TRBV6-1 and J usage is TRBJ2-2; no clear D. This CDR3 comprises 13 residues. V shed 4 bases and J shed 4 bases, with 7 bases lying between them. The germline V gene encodes CDR1 MNHNS and CDR2 SASEGT. CDR3 amino acids: CASSGRITGELFF. The DNA for the CDR3 is TGTGCCAGCAGTGGTAGGATCACCGGGGAGCTGTTTTTT.

This clonotype was picked up many times. This rearrangement joins TRBV7-9 to TRBJ2-1; no reliable D call. This CDR3 contains 12 residues. Germline-derived CDR1 and CDR2 are SEHNR and FQNEAQ (reference sequence). Deletions cut 2 bases from V and 5 bases from J, with 4 bases between. The CDR3 DNA reads as TGTGCCAGCAGCTTATCAAACAATGAGCAGTTCTTC. Protein product: CASSLSNNEQFF.

This clonotype was detected ten times or more. The rearrangement links TRBV27 to TRBJ2-7; 11 nucleotides line up with TRBD2. Looked up from germline, CDR1 is MNHEY and CDR2 is SMNVEV (reference sequence). V trimming: 2 bases; J trimming: 7 bases; junction bases outside the gene matches: 7. The CDR3 covers 15 residues. In DNA, the CDR3 is TGTGCCAGCAGTTTACTAGCGGGAGGAATGAGAGAGCAGTACTTC. Its translation: CASSLLAGGMREQYF.

This clonotype was seen ten or more times. The gene calls are TRBV5-1 and TRBJ2-3, with 8 bases aligning to TRBD1. Losses at the gene ends were 2 bases for V and 1 base for J; bases not matched to a gene: 3. Germline V gene sequence: CDR1 SGHRS, CDR2 YFSETQ. CDR3 size: 15 residues. CDR3 bases: TGCGCCAGCAGCTTTTCAGGGGGCGGCACAGATACGCAGTATTTT. The encoded protein is CASSFSGGGTDTQYF.

The gene calls are TRBV20-1 and TRBJ2-4; TRBD2 aligns across 7 bases. After removal of 5 bases from V and 9 bases from J, the junction contained 4 bases not matched to a gene. Looked up from germline, CDR1 is DFQATT and CDR2 is SNEGSKA (reference sequence). This CDR3 has 11 residues. The CDR3 DNA sequence: TGCAGTGCTCCGACTAGCATCATTCAGTACTTC. Translation gives CSAPTSIIQYF.

This clonotype was seen at least ten times. Here the CDR3 DNA reads TGTGCCAGCAGGGTCCTTGGGGGGACAGATACGCAGTATTTT. Protein sequence: CASRVLGGTDTQYF. The V and J genes are TRBV2 and TRBJ2-3; TRBD2 is a possible D gene (6 bases). This CDR3 region has 14 residues. V was trimmed by 6 bases and J by 3 bases, leaving 13 bases between them. Per germline, CDR1 SNHLY and CDR2 FYNNEI.

The chain recombines TRBV18 with TRBJ1-2; TRBD1 matches at 7 bases. Germline V gene sequence: CDR1 KGHSH, CDR2 LQKENI. The V gene end was trimmed by 4 bases and the J gene end by 3 bases; junction bases not matched to a gene: 8. This CDR3 has 15 amino acids. CDR3 amino acids: CASSQTDRRYYGYTF. The CDR3 DNA is TGTGCCAGCTCACAAACGGACAGGAGGTACTATGGCTACACCTTC.

This clonotype has at least ten counts. V and J are TRBV14 and TRBJ2-7, with 7 bases lining up with TRBD2. The CDR3 totals 17 residues. CDR1 and CDR2 from the germline V gene are SGHDN and FVKESK. The junction had 16 bases not matched to a gene; V was cut back by 5 bases and J by 3 bases. The CDR3 loop is CASSYFNAGLMFYEQYF. The CDR3 DNA reads as TGTGCCAGCAGCTACTTTAATGCGGGACTAATGTTCTACGAGCAGTACTTC.

This clonotype was detected ten times or more. The V call is TRBV5-1, the J call TRBJ2-1; D gene uncertain. Trimming took off 1 base at V and 6 bases at J, with 17 bases between the two ends. This CDR3 comprises 16 residues. Germline V gene lookup returns CDR1 SGHRS and CDR2 YFSETQ. The CDR3 region is CASSLMAKVPVNEQFF. DNA of the CDR3: TGCGCCAGCAGCTTGATGGCAAAAGTCCCCGTCAATGAGCAGTTCTTC.

The CDR3 sequence is CASSTRDTQYF. CDR3 nucleotides: TGTGCCAGCAGTACGAGGGATACGCAGTATTTT. This chain links TRBV12-3 or TRBV12-4 with TRBJ2-3; D is ambiguous. CDR3 length: 11 amino acids. The germline V and J ends were trimmed by 5 bases and 6 bases, with 6 bases remaining between them.

This clonotype has at least ten counts. The genes are TRBV4-3 and TRBJ2-1, with D perhaps given as TRBD1 or TRBD2 (5 bases each). CDR3 length: 17 amino acids. V was pared by 1 base and J by 3 bases, with 16 bases between. Looked up from germline, CDR1 is LGHNA and CDR2 is YSLEER. The CDR3 nucleotides are TGCGCCAGCAGCCAAGTGACCGGGACGGCATTCTACAATGAGCAGTTCTTC. Its translation is CASSQVTGTAFYNEQFF.